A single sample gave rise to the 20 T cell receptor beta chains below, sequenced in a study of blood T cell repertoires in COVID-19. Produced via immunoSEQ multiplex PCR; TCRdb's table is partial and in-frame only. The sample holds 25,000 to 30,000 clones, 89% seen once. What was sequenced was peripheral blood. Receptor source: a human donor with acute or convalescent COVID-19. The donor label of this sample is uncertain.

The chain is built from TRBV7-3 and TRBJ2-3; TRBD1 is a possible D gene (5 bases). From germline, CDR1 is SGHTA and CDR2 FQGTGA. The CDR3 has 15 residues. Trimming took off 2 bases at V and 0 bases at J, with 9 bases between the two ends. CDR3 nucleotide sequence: TGTGCCAGCAGCTTATCGACAGCTAGCACAGATACGCAGTATTTT. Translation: CASSLSTASTDTQYF.

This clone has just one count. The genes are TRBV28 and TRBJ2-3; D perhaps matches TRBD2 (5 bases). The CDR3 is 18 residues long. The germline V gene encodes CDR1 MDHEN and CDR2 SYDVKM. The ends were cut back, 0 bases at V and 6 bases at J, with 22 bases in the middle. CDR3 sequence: CASSLWRVGRSLRDTQYF. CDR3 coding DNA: TGTGCCAGCAGTTTATGGAGGGTCGGTCGGTCCCTGAGGGATACGCAGTATTTT.

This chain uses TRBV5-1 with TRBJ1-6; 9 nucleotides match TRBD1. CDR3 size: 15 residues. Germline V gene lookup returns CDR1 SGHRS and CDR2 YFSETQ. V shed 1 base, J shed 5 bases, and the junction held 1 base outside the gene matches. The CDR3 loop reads CASSLRDRDNSPLHF. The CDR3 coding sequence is TGCGCCAGCAGCTTGCGGGACAGGGATAATTCACCCCTCCACTTT.

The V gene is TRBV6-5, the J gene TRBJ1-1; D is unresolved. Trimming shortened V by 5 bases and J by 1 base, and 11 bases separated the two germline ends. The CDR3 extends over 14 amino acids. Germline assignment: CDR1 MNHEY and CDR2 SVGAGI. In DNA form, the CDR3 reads TGTGCCAGCAGTCTAGGGAGGGCGAACACTGAAGCTTTCTTT. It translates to CASSLGRANTEAFF.

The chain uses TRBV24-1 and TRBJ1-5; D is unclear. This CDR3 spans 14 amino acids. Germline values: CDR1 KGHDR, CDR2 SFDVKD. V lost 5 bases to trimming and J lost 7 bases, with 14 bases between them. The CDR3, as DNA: TGTGCCACCAGTGCCCCTGGAGGGCTACAGCCCCAGCATTTT. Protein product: CATSAPGGLQPQHF.

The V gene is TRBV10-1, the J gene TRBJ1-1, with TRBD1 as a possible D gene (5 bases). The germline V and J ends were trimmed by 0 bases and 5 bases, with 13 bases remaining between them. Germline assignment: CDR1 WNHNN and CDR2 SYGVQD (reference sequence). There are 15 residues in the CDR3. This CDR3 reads CASSESIRVGTEAFF. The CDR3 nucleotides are TGCGCCAGCAGTGAGTCGATCAGGGTGGGGACTGAAGCTTTCTTT.

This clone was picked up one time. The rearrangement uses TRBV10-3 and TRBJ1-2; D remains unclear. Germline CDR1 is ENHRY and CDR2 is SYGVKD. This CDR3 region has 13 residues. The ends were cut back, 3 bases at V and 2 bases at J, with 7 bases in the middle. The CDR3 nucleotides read TGTGCCATCAGTGATGGAGGGAACTATGGCTACACCTTC. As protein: CAISDGGNYGYTF.

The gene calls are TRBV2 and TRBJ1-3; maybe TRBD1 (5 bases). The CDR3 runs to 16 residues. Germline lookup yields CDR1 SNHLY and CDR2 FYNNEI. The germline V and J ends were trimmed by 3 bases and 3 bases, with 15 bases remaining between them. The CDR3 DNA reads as TGTGCCAGCAGTGACACCCAGGGTGGCAGTGGAAACACCATATATTTT. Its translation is CASSDTQGGSGNTIYF.

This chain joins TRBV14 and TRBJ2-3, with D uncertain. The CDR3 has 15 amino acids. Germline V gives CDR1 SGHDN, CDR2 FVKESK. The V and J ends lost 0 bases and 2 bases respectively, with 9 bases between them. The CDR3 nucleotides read TGTGCCAGCAGCCAAGATTTGGCGGACACAGATACGCAGTATTTT. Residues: CASSQDLADTDTQYF.

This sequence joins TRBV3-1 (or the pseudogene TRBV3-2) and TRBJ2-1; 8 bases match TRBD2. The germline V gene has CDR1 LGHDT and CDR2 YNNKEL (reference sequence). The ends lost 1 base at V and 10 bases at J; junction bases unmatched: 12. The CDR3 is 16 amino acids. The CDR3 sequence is CASSQGLPYRGGEQFF. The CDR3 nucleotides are TGTGCCAGCAGCCAAGGTCTACCTTACCGGGGGGGAGAGCAGTTCTTC.

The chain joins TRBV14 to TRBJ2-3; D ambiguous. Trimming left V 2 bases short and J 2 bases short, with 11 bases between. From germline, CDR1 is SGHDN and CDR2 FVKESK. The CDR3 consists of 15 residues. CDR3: CASSQRQENTDTQYF. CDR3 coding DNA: TGTGCCAGCAGCCAAAGACAAGAAAACACAGATACGCAGTATTTT.

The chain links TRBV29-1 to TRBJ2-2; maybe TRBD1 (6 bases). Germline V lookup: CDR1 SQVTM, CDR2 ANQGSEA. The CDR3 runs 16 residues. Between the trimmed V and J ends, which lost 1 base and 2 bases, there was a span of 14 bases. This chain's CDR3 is CSVEGQDPLNTGELFF. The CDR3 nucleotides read TGCAGCGTTGAAGGACAGGATCCCCTTAACACCGGGGAGCTGTTTTTT.

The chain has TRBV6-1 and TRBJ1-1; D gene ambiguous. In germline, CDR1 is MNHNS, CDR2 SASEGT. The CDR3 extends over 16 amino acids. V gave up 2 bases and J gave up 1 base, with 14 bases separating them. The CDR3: CASSERGLLKNTEAFF. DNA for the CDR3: TGTGCCAGCAGTGAAAGAGGACTGCTAAAGAACACTGAAGCTTTCTTT.

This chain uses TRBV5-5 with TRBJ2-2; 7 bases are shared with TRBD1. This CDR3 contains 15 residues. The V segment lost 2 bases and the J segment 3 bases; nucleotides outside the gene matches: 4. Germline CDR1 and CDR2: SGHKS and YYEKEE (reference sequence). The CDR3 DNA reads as TGTGCCAGCAGCTTCCGGGACAGCTACACCGGGGAGCTGTTTTTT. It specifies CASSFRDSYTGELFF.

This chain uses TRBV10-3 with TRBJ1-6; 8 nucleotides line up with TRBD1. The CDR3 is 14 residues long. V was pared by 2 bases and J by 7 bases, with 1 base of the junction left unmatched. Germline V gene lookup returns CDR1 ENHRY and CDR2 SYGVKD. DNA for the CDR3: TGTGCCATCAGTGAGGACAGGGGAAATTCACCCCTCCACTTT. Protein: CAISEDRGNSPLHF.

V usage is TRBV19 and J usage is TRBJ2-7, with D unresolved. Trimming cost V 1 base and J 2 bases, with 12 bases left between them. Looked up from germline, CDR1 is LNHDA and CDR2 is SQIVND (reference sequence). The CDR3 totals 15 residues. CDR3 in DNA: TGTGCCAGTAGTATAGGCCCCTCTCAGGCCTACGAGCAGTACTTC. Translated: CASSIGPSQAYEQYF.

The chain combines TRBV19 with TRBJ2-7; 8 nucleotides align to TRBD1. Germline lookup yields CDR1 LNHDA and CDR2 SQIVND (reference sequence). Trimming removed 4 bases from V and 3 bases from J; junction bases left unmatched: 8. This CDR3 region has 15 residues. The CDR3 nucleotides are TGTGCCAGTAGTAGACAGGGGCGCCGGGACTACGAGCAGTACTTC. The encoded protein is CASSRQGRRDYEQYF.

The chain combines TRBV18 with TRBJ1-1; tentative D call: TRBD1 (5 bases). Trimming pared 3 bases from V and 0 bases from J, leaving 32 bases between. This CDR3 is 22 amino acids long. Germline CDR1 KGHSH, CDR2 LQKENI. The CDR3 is CASSPLTISTRARGEMNTEAFF. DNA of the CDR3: TGTGCCAGCTCACCCCTAACCATCAGTACTCGGGCCCGGGGGGAAATGAACACTGAAGCTTTCTTT.

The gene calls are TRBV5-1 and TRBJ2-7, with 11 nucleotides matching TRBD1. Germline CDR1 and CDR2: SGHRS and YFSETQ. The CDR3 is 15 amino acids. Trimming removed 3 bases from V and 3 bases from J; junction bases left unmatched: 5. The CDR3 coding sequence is TGCGCCAGCAGCTCTGGGACAGGGGGTTTCTACGAGCAGTACTTC. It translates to CASSSGTGGFYEQYF.

DNA for the CDR3: TGTGCCAGCTCACCACGAGCTAGCGGGGGTGCAGATACGCAGTATTTT. Translating it yields CASSPRASGGADTQYF. The V gene is TRBV18, the J gene TRBJ2-3, with 10 positions matching TRBD2. The CDR3 spans 16 residues. The junction had 5 bases not matched to a gene; V was cut back by 1 base and J by 4 bases. Germline CDR1 and CDR2: KGHSH and LQKENI.